This T cell receptor (beta chain) was identified in a study of shared clonotypes between healthy human individuals. The CDR3 sequence is 14 residues long. CDR1 is MGHDK, CDR2 SYGVNS, per germline. Trimming removed 3 bases from V and 9 bases from J, with 15 bases in between. The data were produced by immunoSEQ multiplex PCR, yet TCRdb's version contains in-frame clones alone and is incomplete. Altogether about 1 million clones are present, 75% being singletons, with the ten largest covering about 1.5%. The receptor was isolated from a man between 18 and 35 years old in good health. The source material was memory CD4+ T cells sorted from blood. Subset specified: CD45RA-negative fraction. The chain couples TRBV25-1 to TRBJ2-1; unclear D gene. The CDR3 loop reads CASSDPSAYVEQFF. In DNA form, the CDR3 reads TGTGCCAGCAGTGACCCCAGCGCGTACGTTGAGCAGTTCTTC. Full variable domain (outside the CDR3, taken from reference TRBV25-1 and TRBJ2-1): EADIYQTPRYLVIGTGKKITLECSQTMGHDKMYWYQQDPGMELHLIHYSYGVNSTEKGDLSSESTVSRIRTEHFPLTLESARPSHTSQYLCASSDPSAYVEQFFGPGTRLTVL.